This TCR beta chain was sequenced for a study of T cells in Graves' hyperthyroidism and ophthalmopathy. Researchers took RNA transcripts and amplified the TCR beta CDR3 regions from them. The HTBI primer set drove a first-round RT-PCR of the TCR CDR3. TCRdb passed the multiplex PCR reads through MiXCR, listing each CDR3 protein once. The data contain a few hundred thousand distinct CDR3 sequences, less than 20% of them singletons. This clonotype was picked up many times. Its matching antigen is unknown. Ophthalmopathy in the patients scored at least 3 on Clinical Activity Score and at least 4 on NOSPECS grade, lasting under 3 months. CDR1 and CDR2 from the germline V gene are SGHKS and YYEKEE (reference sequence). This CDR3 comprises 17 residues. J gave up 1 base and V 4 bases, and 4 bases lay outside the gene matches. Study-level points and caveats: Onset of ophthalmopathy came a median roughly 6.5 months after the model predicted it.

This chain connects TRBV5-5 to TRBJ2-5, with 16 bases lining up with TRBD2. The sequencing input was blood. The receptor's source is a woman in her 40s with Graves' ophthalmopathy. The CDR3 nucleotides are TGTGCCAGCAGCGGGACTAGCGGGAGGGTGGGCCAAGAGACCCAGTACTTC. Translating gives CASSGTSGRVGQETQYF.